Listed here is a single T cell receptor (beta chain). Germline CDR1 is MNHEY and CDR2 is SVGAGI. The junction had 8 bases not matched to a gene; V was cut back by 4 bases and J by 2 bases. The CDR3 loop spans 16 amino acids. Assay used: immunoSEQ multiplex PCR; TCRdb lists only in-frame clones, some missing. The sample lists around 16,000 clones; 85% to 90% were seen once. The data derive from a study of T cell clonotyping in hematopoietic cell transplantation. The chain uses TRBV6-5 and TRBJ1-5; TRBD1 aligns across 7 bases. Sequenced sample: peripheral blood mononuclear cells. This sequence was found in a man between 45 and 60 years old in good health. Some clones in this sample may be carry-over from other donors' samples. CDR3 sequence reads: CASSSAGQTGNQPQHF. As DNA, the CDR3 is TGTGCCAGCAGTTCCGCGGGACAGACCGGCAATCAGCCCCAGCATTTT.